These 9 T cell receptor beta chains were all obtained from the same sample, sequenced in a study of CD8+ T cells in alopecia areata (dated by TCRdb to the late 2010s). This sample's time point label indicates: about 4 weeks on oral tofacitinib. Interpreted using the paper, the treatment or condition label stands for: oral pan-JAK inhibitor, 5-10 mg twice daily. The protocol used for the library was the immunoSEQ multiplex PCR assay. RNA was extracted from all samples and reverse transcribed into cDNA as template for TCR sequencing. TCRdb provides this immuneACCESS table in a form limited to in-frame rearrangements. Some clones are lacking; in checked studies, under half of them reflect an unresolved V gene, and why the rest are absent is not known. This sample holds fewer than 250,000 clones; 50% to 60% were observed only once. Approximately 0.7% of the sample goes to the ten largest clones. The source was CD4+ T cells sorted from blood, collected at week 4, from a patient treated with tofacitinib. The source of these receptors is a human donor with alopecia areata.

Worth noting for this clone: The same CDR3 also results from other DNA sequences found in this sample. The chain employs TRBV2 and TRBJ2-5; D gene ambiguous. Trimming shortened V by 4 bases and J by 5 bases, and 5 bases separated the two germline ends. The CDR3 spans 11 residues. CDR1 and CDR2 (germline): SNHLY, FYNNEI. CDR3 DNA: TGTGCCAGCAGTGTTCGGGAGACCCAGTACTTC. Protein sequence: CASSVRETQYF.

This clone was recorded once. The chain has TRBV29-1 and TRBJ2-4, with 9 positions matching TRBD1. This CDR3 contains 12 residues. Germline V gene lookup returns CDR1 SQVTM and CDR2 ANQGSEA. V trimming: 8 bases; J trimming: 8 bases; junction bases outside the gene matches: 7. The CDR3 protein is CSTRDRADIQYF. The CDR3 bases are TGCAGCACCCGGGACAGGGCGGACATTCAGTACTTC.

V usage is TRBV2 and J usage is TRBJ2-7; D remains ambiguous. Germline loops: CDR1 SNHLY, CDR2 FYNNEI. Trimming cost V 3 bases and J 5 bases, with 8 bases left between them. This CDR3 has 12 residues. The chain's CDR3 is CASSDRAHEQYF. The DNA of the CDR3 is TGTGCCAGCAGTGATCGGGCCCACGAGCAGTACTTC.

The chain combines TRBV7-3 with TRBJ2-6; 8 bases are shared with TRBD1. This CDR3 is 19 amino acids long. Germline V CDR1 and CDR2: SGHTA, FQGTGA. V gave up 2 bases and J gave up 0 bases; unmatched junction bases: 9. In DNA form, the CDR3 reads TGTGCCAGCAGCTTAGGGTTCGACAGGGGACACTCTGGGGCCAACGTCCTGACTTTC. This sequence encodes CASSLGFDRGHSGANVLTF. The full variable domain, rest sourced from reference TRBV7-3 and TRBJ2-6, is GAGVSQTPSNKVTEKGKYVELRCDPISGHTALYWYRQSLGQGPEFLIYFQGTGAADDSGLPNDRFFAVRPEGSVSTLKIQRTERGDSAVYLCASSLGFDRGHSGANVLTFGAGSRLTVL.

This chain joins TRBV19 and TRBJ1-1; TRBD1 might be the D (5 bases). The CDR3 sequence is 13 residues long. The V gene's germline CDR1 is LNHDA and CDR2 SQIVND (reference sequence). V shed 4 bases and J shed 3 bases, with 9 bases lying between them. The CDR3 DNA sequence: TGTGCCAGTAGTAGCGACAGACACACTGAAGCTTTCTTT. It translates to CASSSDRHTEAFF. Using reference TRBV19 and TRBJ1-1 for the parts outside the CDR3, the full variable domain is DGGITQSPKYLFRKEGQNVTLSCEQNLNHDAMYWYRQDPGQGLRLIYYSQIVNDFQKGDIAEGYSVSREKKESFPLTVTSAQKNPTAFYLCASSSDRHTEAFFGQGTRLTVV.

The chain uses TRBV2 and TRBJ1-5; 10 positions agree with TRBD1. There are 16 residues in the CDR3. After removal of 3 bases from V and 2 bases from J, the junction contained 4 bases not matched to a gene. The germline V gene encodes CDR1 SNHLY and CDR2 FYNNEI. The DNA for the CDR3 is TGTGCCAGCAGTGATCGGACAGGGGGAGGCAATCAGCCCCAGCATTTT. Encoded protein: CASSDRTGGGNQPQHF.

The V gene is TRBV30, the J gene TRBJ2-3; a weak D match, TRBD1 (6 bases). V lost 5 bases and J 2 bases, leaving 14 bases between the germline ends. CDR3 size: 14 residues. The V gene's germline CDR1 is GTSNPN and CDR2 SVGIG (reference sequence). Written as DNA, the CDR3 is TGTGCCTGGGGTAGGGGGATCTCCACAGATACGCAGTATTTT. Translating it yields CAWGRGISTDTQYF.

A remark on this clone: Other DNA sequences in this specimen translate into the identical CDR3. The chain combines TRBV20-1 with TRBJ2-7; D ambiguous. CDR3 length: 10 residues. From germline, CDR1 is DFQATT and CDR2 SNEGSKA (reference sequence). V lost 0 bases to trimming and J lost 3 bases, with 0 bases between them. The CDR3, as DNA: TGCAGTGCTAGAGACTACGAGCAGTACTTC. Amino acids: CSARDYEQYF.

This clone was picked up a small number of times. The chain is built from TRBV7-2 and TRBJ1-5, with unresolved D. CDR1 is SGHTA and CDR2 is FQGNSA in the germline V gene. V was shortened by 1 base and J by 4 bases, with 5 bases between the two germline ends. The CDR3 consists of 13 residues. The CDR3 DNA reads TGTGCCAGCAGCTTAGGGCTGAATCAGCCCCAGCATTTT. This translates into CASSLGLNQPQHF.